These T cell receptor beta chains were read from a single sample in a study of shared clonotypes between healthy human individuals. The repertoire was sequenced with immunoSEQ multiplex PCR; TCRdb's copy has only in-frame clones and lacks some. Among about 1.1 million clones, approximately 80% were seen once, and the ten largest hold 0.85% to 1%. Material: memory CD4+ T cells from PBMCs. These receptors originate from a man in his late teens or twenties in good health. Some clones in this sample may be carry-over from other donors' samples. CDR3s include the opening cysteine and the closing phenylalanine or tryptophan. Each record gives: V gene, D gene, clone size, J gene, CDR3 DNA, CDR3 protein. A D gene is named only where the DNA matches it firmly. Size is omitted from some rows. Given values are once, few, many or a class for expanded clones.

v_gene: TRBV27
d_gene: TRBD1
abundance: .
j_gene: TRBJ2-7
CDR3nt: TGTGCCAGCAGTTCCAAGACAGGGGGCTACGAGCAGTACTTC
CDR3aa: CASSSKTGGYEQYF

v_gene: TRBV28
d_gene: TRBD1
abundance: .
j_gene: TRBJ2-7
CDR3nt: TGTGCCAGCACCCCGGGACAGGGTTTATACGAGCAGTACTTC
CDR3aa: CASTPGQGLYEQYF

v_gene: TRBV19
d_gene: .
abundance: many
j_gene: TRBJ2-7
CDR3nt: TGTGCCAGTAGTATAGTCGGGCAGATCTACGAGCAGTACTTC
CDR3aa: CASSIVGQIYEQYF

v_gene: TRBV7-8
d_gene: .
abundance: .
j_gene: TRBJ2-2
CDR3nt: TGTGCCAGCAGCCCCCTGGGGAGTTCGAACACCGGGGAGCTGTTTTTT
CDR3aa: CASSPLGSSNTGELFF

v_gene: TRBV10-3
d_gene: .
abundance: .
j_gene: TRBJ2-4
CDR3nt: TGTGCCATTGCTGGCAGACTGAACATTCAGTACTTC
CDR3aa: CAIAGRLNIQYF

v_gene: TRBV9
d_gene: .
abundance: .
j_gene: TRBJ2-5
CDR3nt: TGTGCCAGCAGCGTAGGTTCCAGGGGGGAATGGGAGACCCAGTACTTC
CDR3aa: CASSVGSRGEWETQYF

v_gene: TRBV7-9
d_gene: TRBD1
abundance: many
j_gene: TRBJ2-5
CDR3nt: TGTGCCAGCAGCTTAGCCCCCCTAAGGGGGCTGGAGACCCAGTACTTC
CDR3aa: CASSLAPLRGLETQYF

v_gene: TRBV5-4
d_gene: .
abundance: .
j_gene: TRBJ1-4
CDR3nt: TGTGCCAGCAGCTCCCGGGGTAAACTGTTTTTT
CDR3aa: CASSSRGKLFF

v_gene: TRBV27
d_gene: .
abundance: .
j_gene: TRBJ1-1
CDR3nt: TGTGCCAGCAGTTTGGGAGGTTTTGGGAACACTGAAGCTTTCTTT
CDR3aa: CASSLGGFGNTEAFF

v_gene: TRBV25-1
d_gene: .
abundance: .
j_gene: TRBJ2-2
CDR3nt: TGTGCCAGCAGTGTCAGCTCTAGGCGGCAGGGTTACACCGGGGAGCTGTTTTTT
CDR3aa: CASSVSSRRQGYTGELFF

v_gene: TRBV7-8
d_gene: .
abundance: .
j_gene: TRBJ1-2
CDR3nt: TGTGCCAGCAGCCCTAGCTCCAGGGGCGGTGGCTACACCTTC
CDR3aa: CASSPSSRGGGYTF

v_gene: TRBV18
d_gene: TRBD2
abundance: .
j_gene: TRBJ2-2
CDR3nt: TGTGCCAGCTCACCACCGGCACTAGCGGCGAACACCGGGGAGCTGTTTTTT
CDR3aa: CASSPPALAANTGELFF

v_gene: TRBV5-1
d_gene: TRBD2
abundance: .
j_gene: TRBJ2-1
CDR3nt: TGCGCCAGCAGCGCGGGACTAGCGGGGAGCTCCTACAATGAGCAGTTCTTC
CDR3aa: CASSAGLAGSSYNEQFF

v_gene: TRBV18
d_gene: .
abundance: .
j_gene: TRBJ2-2
CDR3nt: TGTGCCAGCTCACCACCCGCATCGGGCACCGGGGAGCTGTTTTTT
CDR3aa: CASSPPASGTGELFF

v_gene: TRBV2
d_gene: .
abundance: .
j_gene: TRBJ1-1
CDR3nt: TGTGCCAGCAATGGGGTCTCTGAAGCTTTCTTT
CDR3aa: CASNGVSEAFF